This T cell receptor (beta chain) was found in a study of Graves' ophthalmopathy and Graves' hyperthyroidism. With respect to this clonotype: What it binds is not known.

V dropped 8 bases and J dropped 0; count of bases not matched to a gene: 4. Germline lookup yields CDR1 ENHRY and CDR2 SYGVKD. This CDR3 has 15 residues. Amplification from RNA transcripts yielded the TCR beta CDR3 regions. The first-round RT-PCR employed HTBI primers together with the Qiagen OneStep RT-PCR kit. A multiplex PCR was then performed as the second round. TCRdb called the multiplex PCR reads again in MiXCR, with one record for every CDR3 protein. The sample holds 400,000 or so distinct CDR3 sequences, just over 15% seen once. Other autoimmune diseases, uncontrolled infections, pregnancy or lactation ruled patients out of participation. Whole-study results and caveats: Predictions made by the model for ophthalmopathy progression reached 70.59% sensitivity and about 72% specificity. Most expanded clonotypes from thyroid (those above 0.001 frequency) were also found in blood.

Sequenced sample: peripheral blood. This receptor was obtained from a woman in her late teens or twenties with stable Graves' hyperthyroidism. The V call is TRBV10-3, the J call TRBJ2-2, with 9 bases matching TRBD2. The CDR3 bases are TGTGCCATCGCGGGGGGGATATCGAACACCGGGGAGCTGTTTTTT. Amino acids: CAIAGGISNTGELFF.